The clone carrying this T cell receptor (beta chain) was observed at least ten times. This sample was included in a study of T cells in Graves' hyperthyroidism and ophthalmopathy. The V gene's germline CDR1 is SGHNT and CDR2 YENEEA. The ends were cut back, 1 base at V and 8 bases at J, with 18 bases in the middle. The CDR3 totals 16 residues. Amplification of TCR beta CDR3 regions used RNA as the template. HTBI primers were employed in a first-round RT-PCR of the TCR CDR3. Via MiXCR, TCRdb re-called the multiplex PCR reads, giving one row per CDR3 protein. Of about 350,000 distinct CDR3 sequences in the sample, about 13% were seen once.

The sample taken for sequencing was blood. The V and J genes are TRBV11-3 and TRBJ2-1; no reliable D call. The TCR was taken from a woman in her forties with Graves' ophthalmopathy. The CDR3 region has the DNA TGTGCCAGCAGCTTAGTAAGGGTGTCCGCAGTCGATGAGCAGTTCTTC. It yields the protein CASSLVRVSAVDEQFF.